This is a list of T cell receptor beta chains from one sample in a study of T cells expressing NK-cell markers. Reprocessing the 5' RACE reads, TCRdb reports a single entry for every CDR3 protein and omits DNA. The sample totals fewer than 400,000 distinct CDR3 sequences; its top ten clones hold over 8.5%. The sequenced sample was blood T cells: a sorted CD56 or NKG2C T cell subset, CD4+ or CD8+ T cells, or bulk PBMC T cells (not recorded which). The receptors shown here come from a woman in her fifties or sixties in good health. Each CDR3 is given with its conserved first and last residue.

v_gene	j_gene	CDR3aa
TRBV12-3/TRBV12-4	TRBJ1-5	CASSQDGSNQPQHF
TRBV9	TRBJ2-3	CASSVGSSVNTDTQYF
TRBV9	TRBJ2-1	CASSVVATGEVFF
TRBV20-1	TRBJ2-7	CSARAGGGDPSYEQYF
TRBV27	TRBJ1-4	CASSMTQGFGEKLFF
TRBV12-3/TRBV12-4	TRBJ1-4	CASSLAAPTNEKLFF
TRBV12-3/TRBV12-4	TRBJ2-2	CASSAGREDTGELFF
TRBV12-3/TRBV12-4	TRBJ1-4	CASSLDREGEKLFF
TRBV29-1	TRBJ2-2	CSVIWEGRLAVRGELFF
TRBV29-1	TRBJ2-3	CSAFSGDTQYF
TRBV7-8	TRBJ2-3	CASSVGSNWGTDTQYF
TRBV2	TRBJ2-2	CASSPGGSGMNTGELFF
TRBV12-3/TRBV12-4	TRBJ2-7	CASSPITGTSLREQYF
TRBV6-5	TRBJ2-7	CASSPGVAGATYEQYF